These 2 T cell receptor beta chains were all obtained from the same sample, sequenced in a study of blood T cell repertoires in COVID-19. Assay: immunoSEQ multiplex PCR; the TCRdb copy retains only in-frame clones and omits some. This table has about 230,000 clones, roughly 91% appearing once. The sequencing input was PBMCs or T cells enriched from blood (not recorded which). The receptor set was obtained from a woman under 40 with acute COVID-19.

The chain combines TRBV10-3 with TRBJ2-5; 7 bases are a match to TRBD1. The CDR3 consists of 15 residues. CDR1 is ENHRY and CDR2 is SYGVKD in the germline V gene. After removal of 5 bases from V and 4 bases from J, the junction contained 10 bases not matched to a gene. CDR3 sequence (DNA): TGTGCCATCAGTTCGGGACAGAAACTCGTAGAGACCCAGTACTTC. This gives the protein CAISSGQKLVETQYF.

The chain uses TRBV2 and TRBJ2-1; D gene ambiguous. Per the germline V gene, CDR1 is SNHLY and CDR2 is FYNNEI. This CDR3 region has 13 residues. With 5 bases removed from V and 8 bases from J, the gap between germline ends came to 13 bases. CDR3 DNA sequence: TGTGCCAGCAGTACACCTAGGATCGATGAGCAGTTCTTC. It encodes CASSTPRIDEQFF.